This T cell receptor (beta chain) emerged from a study of PD-1 blockade in classical Hodgkin lymphoma. Profiled with immunoSEQ multiplex PCR; TCRdb holds only in-frame clones, not every one. The sample shows some 49,000 clones, roughly 90% of them seen only once. As to time point: newly diagnosed, previously untreated cHL patient sample. Newly diagnosed, untreated classical Hodgkin lymphoma PBMCs provided comparison. Findings of the study overall: It was reported that newly diagnosed patients had less baseline TCR diversity than healthy donors. Why the repertoires differ is still unclear, perhaps disease activity or prior therapy.

This clone was counted a single time. Its antigen is unidentified. CDR1 and CDR2 from the germline V gene are MDHEN and SYDVKM. This CDR3 spans 13 amino acids. V dropped 5 bases and J dropped 7 bases, with 11 bases sitting between them. The TCR originated in a human donor with classical Hodgkin lymphoma. J is TRBJ2-2 and V is TRBV28; D is perhaps TRBD2 (6 bases). Sample: peripheral blood mononuclear cells (PBMCs). The CDR3 DNA reads TGTGCCAGCAGTCCCACGACTAGCGGGGAGCTGTTTTTT. Encoded protein: CASSPTTSGELFF.